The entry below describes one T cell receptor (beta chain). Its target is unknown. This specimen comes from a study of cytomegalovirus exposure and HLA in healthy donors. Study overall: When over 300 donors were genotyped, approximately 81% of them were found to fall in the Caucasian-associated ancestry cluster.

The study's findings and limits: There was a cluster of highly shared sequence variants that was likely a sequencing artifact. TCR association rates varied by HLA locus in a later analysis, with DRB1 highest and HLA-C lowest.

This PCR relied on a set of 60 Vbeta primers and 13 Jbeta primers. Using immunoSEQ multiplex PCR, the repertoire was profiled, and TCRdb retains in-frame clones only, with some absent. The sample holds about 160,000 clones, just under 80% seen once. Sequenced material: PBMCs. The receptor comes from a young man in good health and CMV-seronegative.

CDR3 nucleotide sequence: TGTGCCAGCAGCGAACCCGGGACTAGCGGGAGGGGGGGCACAGATACGCAGTATTTT. Its translation: CASSEPGTSGRGGTDTQYF. The chain links TRBV5-4 to TRBJ2-3, with 16 bases fitting TRBD2. V was pared by 4 bases and J by 1 base, with 9 bases of the junction left unmatched. Germline loops: CDR1 SGHNT, CDR2 YYREEE (reference sequence). The CDR3 is made up of 19 amino acids.